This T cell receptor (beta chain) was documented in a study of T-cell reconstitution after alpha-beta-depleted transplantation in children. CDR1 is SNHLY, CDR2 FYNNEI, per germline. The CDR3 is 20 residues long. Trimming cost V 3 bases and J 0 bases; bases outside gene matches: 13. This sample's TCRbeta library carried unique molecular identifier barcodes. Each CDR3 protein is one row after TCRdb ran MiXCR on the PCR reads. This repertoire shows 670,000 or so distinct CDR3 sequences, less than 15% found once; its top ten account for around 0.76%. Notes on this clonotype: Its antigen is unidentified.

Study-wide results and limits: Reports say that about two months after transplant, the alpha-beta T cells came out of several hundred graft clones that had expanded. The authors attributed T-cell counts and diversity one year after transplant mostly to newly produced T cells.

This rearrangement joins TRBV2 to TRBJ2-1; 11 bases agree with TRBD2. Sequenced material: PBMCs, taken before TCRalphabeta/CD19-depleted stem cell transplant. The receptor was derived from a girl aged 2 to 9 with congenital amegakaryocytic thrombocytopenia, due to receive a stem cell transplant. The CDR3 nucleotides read TGTGCCAGCAGTGACAGCGGGGCTAGCGGGGGGTTTAGCTCCTACAATGAGCAGTTCTTC. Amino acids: CASSDSGASGGFSSYNEQFF. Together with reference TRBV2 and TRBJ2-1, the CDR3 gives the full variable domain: EPEVTQTPSHQVTQMGQEVILRCVPISNHLYFYWYRQILGQKVEFLVSFYNNEISEKSEIFDDQFSVERPDGSNFTLKIRSTKLEDSAMYFCASSDSGASGGFSSYNEQFFGPGTRLTVL.